These 24 T cell receptor beta chains share one sample of origin, sequenced in a study of blood T cell repertoires in COVID-19. Generated by immunoSEQ multiplex PCR, the TCRdb table keeps only in-frame clones and is missing some. Of tens of thousands of clones listed, about 86% were seen once; the top ten hold approximately 5.3%. Material: peripheral blood. These receptors all come from a man aged 45-65 years with active COVID-19.

J is TRBJ1-6 and V is TRBV5-1; possibly TRBD1 for D (6 bases). This CDR3 spans 15 amino acids. Germline CDR1 SGHRS, CDR2 YFSETQ. V was clipped by 4 bases and J by 7 bases, with 15 bases between them. The CDR3 loop reads CASSPEGGRNSPLHF. As DNA, the CDR3 is TGCGCCAGCAGCCCGGAGGGGGGGCGGAATTCACCCCTCCACTTT.

The chain couples TRBV12-3 or TRBV12-4 to TRBJ2-2; tentative D call: TRBD2 (5 bases). The CDR3 has 13 residues. Trimming removed 6 bases at V and 6 bases at J, with 11 bases between. DNA of the CDR3: TGTGCCAGCAGCTTACTAGGTCCCGGGGAGCTGTTTTTT. Protein: CASSLLGPGELFF.

The chain recombines TRBV19 with TRBJ1-2; possible D gene TRBD1, 6 bases. The CDR3 is 14 residues long. The V end lost 10 bases, the J end lost 6 bases, and 21 bases lay between the germline ends. The V gene's germline CDR1 is LNHDA and CDR2 SQIVND (reference sequence). The CDR3: CATGQRASLHGYTF. The CDR3 region has the DNA TGTGCCACAGGACAGCGAGCGTCCCTTCATGGCTACACCTTC.

CDR3 sequence reads: CASTHSGTEHNEQFF. For the CDR3, the DNA is TGTGCCAGCACTCACTCCGGGACAGAGCACAATGAGCAGTTCTTC. This sequence joins TRBV28 and TRBJ2-1; the match to TRBD1 covers 7 bases. V lost 7 bases to trimming and J lost 5 bases; unmatched junction nucleotides: 11. This CDR3 comprises 15 residues. Looked up from germline, CDR1 is MDHEN and CDR2 is SYDVKM.

The CDR3 sequence is CASSLPSGGGLANTGELFF. The DNA of the CDR3 is TGCGCCAGCAGCTTGCCCAGCGGGGGCGGATTGGCGAACACCGGGGAGCTGTTTTTT. The chain links TRBV5-1 to TRBJ2-2; 8 nucleotides line up with TRBD2. This CDR3 comprises 19 residues. CDR1 and CDR2 from the germline V gene are SGHRS and YFSETQ. After removal of 1 base from V and 0 bases from J, the junction contained 11 bases not matched to a gene.

This chain uses TRBV7-3 with TRBJ1-1; D call uncertain. The CDR3 covers 14 residues. CDR1 is SGHTA, CDR2 FQGTGA, per germline. The V gene lost 2 bases and the J gene lost 0 bases, with 7 bases spanning the gap. The chain's CDR3 is CASSLSVLNTEAFF. The CDR3 DNA is TGTGCCAGCAGCTTATCTGTTTTGAACACTGAAGCTTTCTTT.

This chain connects TRBV4-1 to TRBJ1-1, with no clear D. Trimming left V 1 base short and J 0 bases short, with 12 bases between. This CDR3 region has 16 residues. Germline V gene lookup returns CDR1 MGHRA and CDR2 YSYEKL. The CDR3 bases are TGCGCCAGCAGCCAAGCGTTGGGAGTAATGAACACTGAAGCTTTCTTT. Amino acid sequence: CASSQALGVMNTEAFF.

V usage is TRBV3-1 (or the pseudogene TRBV3-2) and J usage is TRBJ2-5; possible D gene TRBD1, 6 bases. Per germline, CDR1 LGHDT and CDR2 YNNKEL (reference sequence). V was cut by 4 bases and J by 7 bases, with 13 bases left in between. This CDR3 comprises 13 residues. CDR3 sequence: CASSLGTSGTQYF. The CDR3 coding sequence is TGTGCCAGCAGCCTCGGGACAAGCGGGACCCAGTACTTC.

V gene TRBV21-1 combines with J gene TRBJ1-1; the table's D call TRBD1 went unverified against the DNA. TRBV21-1 is a pseudogene locus. This CDR3 region has 11 residues. This CDR3 is CASSAWPEAFF. CDR3 bases: TGTGCCAGCAGCGCCTGGCCTGAAGCTTTCTTT.

The chain carries TRBV18 and TRBJ2-2, with 13 bases fitting TRBD2. Germline lookup yields CDR1 KGHSH and CDR2 LQKENI. The CDR3 covers 18 residues. V was pared by 3 bases and J by 7 bases, with 11 bases of the junction left unmatched. CDR3: CASSPAGLAGVEDGELFF. The CDR3 bases are TGTGCCAGCTCACCCGCTGGACTAGCGGGAGTCGAAGACGGGGAGCTGTTTTTT.

V is TRBV5-4 and J is TRBJ2-5; a weak D match, TRBD1 (6 bases). V lost 4 bases, J lost 5 bases, and 21 bases lay in between. From germline, CDR1 is SGHNT and CDR2 YYREEE (reference sequence). The CDR3 consists of 16 residues. The CDR3 bases are TGTGCCAGCAGCCTCGATTCTGCTACAGGGTGGGAGACCCAGTACTTC. It yields the protein CASSLDSATGWETQYF.

This clone showed up just once. The chain links TRBV5-1 to TRBJ2-3; D not resolved. The CDR3 has 12 amino acids. Germline V gene data show CDR1 as SGHRS and CDR2 as YFSETQ. Deletions cut 4 bases from V and 0 bases from J, with 3 bases between. The CDR3 spells CASSLSTDTQYF. CDR3 DNA: TGCGCCAGCAGCCTGAGCACAGATACGCAGTATTTT.

Here the CDR3 reads CASSLGWASGRTDDEETQYF. The CDR3 DNA sequence: TGTGCCAGCAGCTTGGGTTGGGCTAGCGGGAGGACCGACGACGAAGAGACCCAGTACTTC. The V call is TRBV5-4, the J call TRBJ2-5, with 11 bases that match TRBD2. CDR3 length: 20 residues. J was trimmed by 3 bases and V by 0 bases; bases with no gene match: 16. The V gene's germline CDR1 is SGHNT and CDR2 YYREEE (reference sequence).

The chain carries TRBV2 and TRBJ2-1, with 8 bases matching TRBD2. Germline V CDR1 and CDR2: SNHLY, FYNNEI. The CDR3 consists of 13 residues. Trimming cost V 6 bases and J 3 bases; bases outside gene matches: 1. CDR3 coding DNA: TGTGCCAGCAGGGGACTAGTCTACAATGAGCAGTTCTTC. Its translation is CASRGLVYNEQFF.

The genes are TRBV3-1 (or the pseudogene TRBV3-2) and TRBJ1-5; 7 nucleotides match TRBD1. The CDR3 spans 14 residues. Unmatched junction bases numbered 6, after V lost 4 bases and J lost 6 bases. CDR1 is LGHDT, CDR2 YNNKEL, per germline (reference sequence). CDR3 coding DNA: TGTGCCAGCAGCCGACAGGGAAGTAGTCAGCCCCAGCATTTT. Amino acids: CASSRQGSSQPQHF.

V gene TRBV20-1 combines with J gene TRBJ1-1; 7 bases align to TRBD1. From germline, CDR1 is DFQATT and CDR2 SNEGSKA (reference sequence). Trimming cost V 3 bases and J 3 bases; bases outside gene matches: 10. There are 15 residues in the CDR3. In DNA, the CDR3 is TGCAGTGCTAGTCCAACAGGGGATATGGACACTGAAGCTTTCTTT. This gives the protein CSASPTGDMDTEAFF.

The chain couples TRBV7-8 to TRBJ2-3; D is undetermined. The V and J ends lost 2 bases and 2 bases respectively, with 8 bases between them. This CDR3 contains 14 residues. Germline assignment: CDR1 SGHVS and CDR2 FQNEAQ. The CDR3 region is CASSLYLFTDTQYF. CDR3 DNA: TGTGCCAGCAGCTTATACCTATTCACAGATACGCAGTATTTT.

The V and J genes are TRBV19 and TRBJ2-1; TRBD1 matches 7 bases. Per the germline V gene, CDR1 is LNHDA and CDR2 is SQIVND (reference sequence). Trimming at V came to 7 bases and at J to 1 base, leaving 4 bases not matched to a gene. CDR3 length: 14 residues. CDR3 region: CASNDRASYNEQFF. CDR3 nucleotide sequence: TGTGCCAGTAACGACAGGGCGTCCTACAATGAGCAGTTCTTC.

V gene TRBV27 combines with J gene TRBJ1-5; TRBD1 agrees at 8 bases. V gave up 4 bases and J gave up 5 bases; unmatched junction bases: 7. The CDR3 covers 15 residues. CDR1 and CDR2 (germline): MNHEY, SMNVEV (reference sequence). As DNA, the CDR3 is TGTGCCAGCAGTTCTTGGGACAGGCGGCATCAGCCCCAGCATTTT. Protein: CASSSWDRRHQPQHF.

The J gene is TRBJ2-1, the V gene TRBV9; D is unclear. The germline V gene has CDR1 SGDLS and CDR2 YYNGEE. V dropped 3 bases and J dropped 0 bases, with 7 bases sitting between them. CDR3 length: 14 amino acids. CDR3 in amino acids: CASSGFSSYNEQFF. The CDR3 region has the DNA TGTGCCAGCAGCGGTTTCAGCTCCTACAATGAGCAGTTCTTC.

V gene TRBV6-5 combines with J gene TRBJ2-1; 7 bases are shared with TRBD1. The CDR3 has 13 amino acids. Germline V gives CDR1 MNHEY, CDR2 SVGAGI. The J segment lost 7 bases and the V segment lost 6 bases, leaving 6 bases of the junction unmatched. This CDR3 reads CASSRQGGNEQFF. CDR3 in DNA: TGTGCCAGCAGCCGACAGGGTGGGAATGAGCAGTTCTTC.

This clone came up once. The chain has TRBV6-5 and TRBJ2-7; no firm D call. From germline, CDR1 is MNHEY and CDR2 SVGAGI. V gave up 5 bases and J gave up 6 bases, with 11 bases separating them. The CDR3 runs to 12 residues. CDR3 protein: CASSLSRVEQYF. As DNA, the CDR3 is TGTGCCAGCAGTCTCTCCCGGGTCGAGCAGTACTTC.

Worth noting for this clone: The same CDR3 can be traced to other DNA sequences in this sample. The rearrangement links TRBV19 to TRBJ1-3, with D possibly matching TRBD1 (5 bases). Per the germline V gene, CDR1 is LNHDA and CDR2 is SQIVND (reference sequence). The V end was cut by 4 bases, the J end by 1 base, with 11 bases between. There are 15 residues in the CDR3. The CDR3 DNA reads TGTGCCAGTAGTACCCCAACAGGTTCTGGAAACACCATATATTTT. Translation gives CASSTPTGSGNTIYF.

The chain has TRBV5-1 and TRBJ2-7; the D gene is possibly TRBD2 (6 bases). CDR3 length: 14 residues. Germline values: CDR1 SGHRS, CDR2 YFSETQ. The V end lost 2 bases, the J end lost 7 bases, and 16 bases lay between the germline ends. CDR3 protein: CASSFSGKAEEQYF. DNA of the CDR3: TGCGCCAGCAGCTTTAGCGGAAAAGCGGAAGAGCAGTACTTC.